There are a few counts of the clone carrying this T cell receptor beta chain. This specimen belongs to a study of technical replicates of blood from a handful of donors. Profiling relied on immunoSEQ multiplex PCR, and the TCRdb table lists in-frame clones only, not all of them. This repertoire shows 40,000 to 60,000 clones, roughly 92% found once; its top ten account for roughly 3.9%. In germline, CDR1 is MDHEN, CDR2 SYDVKM. J lost 1 base, V lost 6 bases, and 5 bases had no gene match. This CDR3 is built from 14 residues. Sequencing was performed on PBMCs. The J gene is TRBJ1-1, the V gene TRBV28, with 7 bases that match TRBD1. This TCR derives from a human donor in good health. Some clones in this sample may be carry-over from other donors' samples. For the CDR3, the DNA is TGTGCCAGCAGCCCGGGACAGCCGAACACTGAAGCTTTCTTT. Amino acids: CASSPGQPNTEAFF. Variable domain in full (rest from reference TRBV28 and TRBJ1-1): DVKVTQSSRYLVKRTGEKVFLECVQDMDHENMFWYRQDPGLGLRLIYFSYDVKMKEKGDIPEGYSVSREKKERFSLILESASTNQTSMYLCASSPGQPNTEAFFGQGTRLTVV.